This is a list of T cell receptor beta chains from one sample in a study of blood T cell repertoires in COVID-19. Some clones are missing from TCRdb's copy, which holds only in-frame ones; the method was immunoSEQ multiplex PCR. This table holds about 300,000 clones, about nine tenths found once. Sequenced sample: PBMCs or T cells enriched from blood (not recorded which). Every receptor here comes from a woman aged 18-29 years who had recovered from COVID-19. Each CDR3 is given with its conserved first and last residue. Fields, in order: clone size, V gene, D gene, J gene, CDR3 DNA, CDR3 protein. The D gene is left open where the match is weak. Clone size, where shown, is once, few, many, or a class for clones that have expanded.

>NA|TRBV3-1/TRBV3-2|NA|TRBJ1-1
TGTGCCAGCAGCCAATTGGACAAAGGGACTGAAGCTTTCTTT
CASSQLDKGTEAFF
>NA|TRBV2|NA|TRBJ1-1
TGTGCCCTAGAGGGGGGGCAGAACACTGAAGCTTTCTTT
CALEGGQNTEAFF
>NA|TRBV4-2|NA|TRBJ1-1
TGTGCCAGCAGCCAGGGGGGTTTGATTGAGAACACTGAAGCTTTCTTT
CASSQGGLIENTEAFF
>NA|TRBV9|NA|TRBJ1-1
TGTGCCAGCAGCAGCGTGGCGGCGGGTGAAGCTTTCTTT
CASSSVAAGEAFF
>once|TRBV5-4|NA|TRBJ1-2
TGTGCCAGCAGCCAGGGCCTTCTCGGGGGCTACACCTTC
CASSQGLLGGYTF
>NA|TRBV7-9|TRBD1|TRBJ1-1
TGTGCCAGCAGCTTAACAGGGGCGGACACTGAAGCTTTCTTT
CASSLTGADTEAFF
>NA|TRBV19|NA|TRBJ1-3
TGTGCCAGTAGTATCGGAGGGTACGGAAACACCATATATTTT
CASSIGGYGNTIYF
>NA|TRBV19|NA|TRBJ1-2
TGTGCCAGTAGTATAGGGGCCACTAACTATGGCTACACCTTC
CASSIGATNYGYTF
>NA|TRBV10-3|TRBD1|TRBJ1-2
TGTGCCATCACTGGGACAGGGGACGCAGGCTACACCTTC
CAITGTGDAGYTF
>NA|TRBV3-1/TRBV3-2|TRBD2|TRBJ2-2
TGTGCCAGCAGCCAAGATCGGGCTAGCGGGATTGTCACCGGGGAGCTGTTTTTT
CASSQDRASGIVTGELFF
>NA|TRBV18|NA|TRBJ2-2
TGTGCCAGCTCAGCCTCAGGGAACACCGGGGAGCTGTTTTTT
CASSASGNTGELFF
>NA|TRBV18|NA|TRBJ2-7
TGTGCCAGCTCACCTTCGACGGGACTCCTTTCCTACGAGCAGTACTTC
CASSPSTGLLSYEQYF
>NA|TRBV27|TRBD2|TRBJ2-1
TGTGCCAGCAGCCCCTCCAGGGAGGGTAGTCACTACAATGAGCAGTTCTTC
CASSPSREGSHYNEQFF
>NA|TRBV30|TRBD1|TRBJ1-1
TGTGCCTGGGGCCAGGGGGCTTTGGACACTGAAGCTTTCTTT
CAWGQGALDTEAFF
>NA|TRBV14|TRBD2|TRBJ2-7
TGTGCCAGCAGCCAGGGACTAGCGGGCCCCTCCTACGAGCAGTACTTC
CASSQGLAGPSYEQYF
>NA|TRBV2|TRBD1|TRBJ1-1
TGTGCCAGCAGTGAAGGGAACAGGGGTGGGACTGAAGCTTTCTTT
CASSEGNRGGTEAFF
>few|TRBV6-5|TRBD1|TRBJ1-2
TGTGCCAGCAGTCCAGGGACAGGGGTCGTCTATGGCTACACCTTC
CASSPGTGVVYGYTF
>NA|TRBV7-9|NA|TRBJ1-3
TGTGCCAGCAGCCAGCCGACGATCTGGAGCTCTGGAAACACCATATATTTT
CASSQPTIWSSGNTIYF
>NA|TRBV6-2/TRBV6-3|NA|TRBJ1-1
TGTGCCAGCAGTTGGAGGGAGGAGTCCACTGAAGCTTTCTTT
CASSWREESTEAFF
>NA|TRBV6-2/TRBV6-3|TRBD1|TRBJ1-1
TGTGCCAGCAGCGACAGGGGGAACACTGAAGCTTTCTTT
CASSDRGNTEAFF
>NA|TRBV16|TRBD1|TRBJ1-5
TGTGCCAGCAGCCAATCGGGACAGAGCAATCAGCCCCAGCATTTT
CASSQSGQSNQPQHF
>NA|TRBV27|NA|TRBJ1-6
TGTGCCAGCAGACGACGATTAGATCGGGGTTCACCCCTCCACTTT
CASRRRLDRGSPLHF
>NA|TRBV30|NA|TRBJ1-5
TGTGCCTGGAGTGTTAGCCAGGGGCCAAGTTATTTT
CAWSVSQGPSYF
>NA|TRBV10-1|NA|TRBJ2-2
TGCGCCAGCAGTGACACAGGGTTAAAGATCGGGGAGCTGTTTTTT
CASSDTGLKIGELFF
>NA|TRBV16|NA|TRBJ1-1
TGTGCCAGCAGCCAATCTGAGGGTCTTAACACTGAAGCTTTCTTT
CASSQSEGLNTEAFF
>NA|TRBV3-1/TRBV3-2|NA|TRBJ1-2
TGTGCCAGCAGCCAGTCAGGAAACTATGGCTACACCTTC
CASSQSGNYGYTF
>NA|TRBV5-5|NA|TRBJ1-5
TGTGCCAGCAGCGTGCCGGGGCAGCCCCAGCATTTT
CASSVPGQPQHF
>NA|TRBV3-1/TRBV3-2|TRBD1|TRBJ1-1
TGTGCCAGCAGCCCAGGACAGGGGCAGCCTTTCTTT
CASSPGQGQPFF
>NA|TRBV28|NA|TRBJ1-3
TGTGCCAGCAGCAGGGGCCCCGAAGGGAACACCATATATTTT
CASSRGPEGNTIYF
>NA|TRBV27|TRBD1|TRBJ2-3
TGTGCCAGCAGTTTATCATGGAGGACAGGGGGGACAGATACGCAGTATTTT
CASSLSWRTGGTDTQYF
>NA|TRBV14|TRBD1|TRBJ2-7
TGTGCCAGCAGCCAAGACAGGGGGCCCTACGAGCAGTACTTC
CASSQDRGPYEQYF
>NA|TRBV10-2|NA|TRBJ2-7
TGCGCCAGCAGTCCCAGCTCCTACGAGCAGTACTTC
CASSPSSYEQYF
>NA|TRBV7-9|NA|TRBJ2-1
TGTGCCAGCAGCCTGACTAGGGACGAGCAGTTCTTC
CASSLTRDEQFF
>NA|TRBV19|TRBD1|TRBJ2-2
TGTGCCAGTAGTATAGTAATGGTGGGACAGTACAACACCGGGGAGCTGTTTTTT
CASSIVMVGQYNTGELFF
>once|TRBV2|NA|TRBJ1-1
TGTGCCAGCAATCCCCCGTCGGGCAGGGGGAACACTGAAGCTTTCTTT
CASNPPSGRGNTEAFF
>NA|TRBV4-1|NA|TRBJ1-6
TGCGCCAGCAGCCATGTTTACAGCTCCTATAATTCACCCCTCCACTTT
CASSHVYSSYNSPLHF
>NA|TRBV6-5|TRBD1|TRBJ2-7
TGTGCCAGCAGCAAGACAGGGGGATCCTACGAGCAGTACTTC
CASSKTGGSYEQYF
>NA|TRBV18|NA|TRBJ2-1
TGTGCCAGCTCACAAGGACTAAATGAGCAGTTCTTC
CASSQGLNEQFF
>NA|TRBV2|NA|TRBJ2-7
TGTGCCAGCAGTGAAGGAAACAGGGAATACGAGCAGTACTTC
CASSEGNREYEQYF
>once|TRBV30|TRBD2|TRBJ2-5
TGTGCCTGGAGTACCGGGACTAGCGGGGGCCAAGAGACCCAGTACTTC
CAWSTGTSGGQETQYF
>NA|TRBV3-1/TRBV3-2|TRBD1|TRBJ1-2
TGTGCCAGCAGCCTATACACAGGGGATTATAACTATGGCTACACCTTC
CASSLYTGDYNYGYTF
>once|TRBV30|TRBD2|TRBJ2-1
TGTGCCTGGAGTGGGGACTATAACTTAAACAATGAGCAGTTCTTC
CAWSGDYNLNNEQFF
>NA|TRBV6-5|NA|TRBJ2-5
TGTGCCAGCAGTCTTCAGGCGAACCAAGAGACCCAGTACTTC
CASSLQANQETQYF
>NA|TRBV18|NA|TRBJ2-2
TGTGCCAGCTCACCACGGACAGGAGGGCTGAACACCGGGGAGCTGTTTTTT
CASSPRTGGLNTGELFF
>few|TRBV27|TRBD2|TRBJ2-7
TGTGCCAGCGGAAGACTGGATAGCGGGGGCTACGAGCAGTACTTC
CASGRLDSGGYEQYF
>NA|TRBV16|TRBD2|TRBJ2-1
TGTGCCAGCAGCCCAACCCCAGCGGGAGAAACGGCCCAGTTCTTC
CASSPTPAGETAQFF
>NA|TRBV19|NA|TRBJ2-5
TGTGCCAGTAGTCAGTCCCTTCTGGAGACCCAGTACTTC
CASSQSLLETQYF
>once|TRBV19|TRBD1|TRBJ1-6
TGTGCCAGTACCCGGACAGGGGATCGCTCACCCCTCCACTTT
CASTRTGDRSPLHF
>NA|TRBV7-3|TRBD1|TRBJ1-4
TGTGCCAGCAGCTCTTTTCGAGACAGGGCTGAAAAACTGTTTTTT
CASSSFRDRAEKLFF
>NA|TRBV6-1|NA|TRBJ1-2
TGTGCCAGCAGTGACCTTAGGACATCCACTAACTATGGCTACACCTTC
CASSDLRTSTNYGYTF
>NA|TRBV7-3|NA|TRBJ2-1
TGTGCCAGCAGCCCGACCCGGACTTCCAACTACAATGAGCAGTTCTTC
CASSPTRTSNYNEQFF
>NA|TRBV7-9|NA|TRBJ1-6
TGTGCCAGCAGTAGTTCTGTAGCGTCCCTCCACTTT
CASSSSVASLHF
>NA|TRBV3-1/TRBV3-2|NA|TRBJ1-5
TGTGCCAGCAGCCAAGCGGGGGGCAATCAGCCCCAGCATTTT
CASSQAGGNQPQHF